The 10 T cell receptor beta chains listed next were all sequenced from one sample in a study of cytomegalovirus exposure and HLA in healthy donors listed by TCRdb under 2017. Libraries came from the immunoSEQ multiplex PCR assay. For the multiplex PCR, a mixture combining 60 forward primers for TCR Vbeta segments and 13 reverse primers for TCR Jbeta segments was used. TCRdb's version of the immuneACCESS table is confined to in-frame rearrangements and falls short of the full clone set. An unresolved V gene accounts for under half of the shortfall where checked; the remainder is of unknown origin. Present in this sample are about 260,000 clones, roughly four fifths of which were seen just once. The ten biggest clones cover 2% to 2.5% of the sample. Input material: PBMCs. Source of these receptors: a woman between 40 and 55 years old in good health and CMV-seropositive.

The chain couples TRBV9 to TRBJ2-1, with 11 nucleotides matching TRBD2. CDR1 and CDR2 from the germline V gene are SGDLS and YYNGEE. Trimming removed 5 bases from V and 3 bases from J; junction bases left unmatched: 10. CDR3 length equals 17 residues. The CDR3 sequence is CASRGGETSGIYNEQFF. The CDR3 coding sequence is TGTGCCAGCAGAGGAGGGGAGACTAGCGGGATCTACAATGAGCAGTTCTTC.

This chain joins TRBV11-3 and TRBJ2-1, with TRBD2 identical over 8 bases. Germline CDR1 is SGHNT and CDR2 is YENEEA. This CDR3 region has 14 residues. V lost 3 bases and J lost 9; bases outside the gene matches: 7. CDR3: CASSFMAGGPEQFF. CDR3 bases: TGTGCCAGCAGCTTTATGGCGGGAGGCCCTGAGCAGTTCTTC.

This chain connects TRBV5-4 to TRBJ2-5; TRBD2 agrees at 10 bases. Trimming took 4 bases from V and 5 from J; bases not matched to a gene: 8. The CDR3 is 15 residues long. Germline CDR1 SGHNT, CDR2 YYREEE (reference sequence). The CDR3 here is CASSILAGVGETQYF. The CDR3 DNA reads as TGTGCCAGCAGCATCCTAGCGGGAGTTGGGGAGACCCAGTACTTC.

The chain couples TRBV19 to TRBJ2-7, with a weak D call TRBD2 (6 bases). Trimming shortened V by 1 base and J by 3 bases, and 16 bases separated the two germline ends. The CDR3 contains 16 residues. CDR1 is LNHDA and CDR2 is SQIVND in the germline V gene (reference sequence). The CDR3 nucleotides are TGTGCCAGTAGTATAGCAGGAGGGATCTCCGACTACGAGCAGTACTTC. It specifies CASSIAGGISDYEQYF.

The chain joins TRBV5-1 to TRBJ1-5; D perhaps matches TRBD1 (6 bases). This CDR3 spans 17 amino acids. V lost 0 bases to trimming and J lost 2 bases, with 15 bases between them. In germline, CDR1 is SGHRS, CDR2 YFSETQ. In DNA, the CDR3 is TGCGCCAGCAGCTTGGGATTCGGGACAATCGGCAATCAGCCCCAGCATTTT. This gives the protein CASSLGFGTIGNQPQHF. Drawing the rest from reference TRBV5-1 and TRBJ1-5, the complete variable domain is KAGVTQTPRYLIKTRGQQVTLSCSPISGHRSVSWYQQTPGQGLQFLFEYFSETQRNKGNFPGRFSGRQFSNSRSEMNVSTLELGDSALYLCASSLGFGTIGNQPQHFGDGTRLSIL.

The J gene is TRBJ1-5, the V gene TRBV19; no clear D. The V end was cut by 5 bases, the J end by 4 bases, with 12 bases between. In germline, CDR1 is LNHDA, CDR2 SQIVND (reference sequence). This CDR3 has 14 residues. The CDR3 bases are TGTGCCAGTAGTCGGACTTCGGGAAATCAGCCCCAGCATTTT. Residues: CASSRTSGNQPQHF. Complete variable domain (other parts from reference TRBV19 and TRBJ1-5): DGGITQSPKYLFRKEGQNVTLSCEQNLNHDAMYWYRQDPGQGLRLIYYSQIVNDFQKGDIAEGYSVSREKKESFPLTVTSAQKNPTAFYLCASSRTSGNQPQHFGDGTRLSIL.

The chain combines TRBV18 with TRBJ2-7; 9 nucleotides match TRBD1. CDR1 is KGHSH, CDR2 LQKENI, per germline. The CDR3 is 17 amino acids. After removal of 4 bases from V and 2 bases from J, the junction contained 12 bases not matched to a gene. As DNA, the CDR3 is TGTGCCAGCTCACTTCACGGACCCGGGACAGGGCCCTACGAGCAGTACTTC. Translated: CASSLHGPGTGPYEQYF. The full variable domain, rest sourced from reference TRBV18 and TRBJ2-7, is NAGVMQNPRHLVRRRGQEARLRCSPMKGHSHVYWYRQLPEEGLKFMVYLQKENIIDESGMPKERFSAEFPKEGPSILRIQQVVRGDSAAYFCASSLHGPGTGPYEQYFGPGTRLTVT.

This clone was seen only a few times. This sequence joins TRBV27 and TRBJ2-5; TRBD2 aligns across 8 bases. This CDR3 is 17 amino acids long. Looked up from germline, CDR1 is MNHEY and CDR2 is SMNVEV (reference sequence). The ends lost 5 bases at V and 4 bases at J; junction bases unmatched: 15. The CDR3 sequence is CASSPIKLSGIAETQYF. CDR3 nucleotide sequence: TGTGCCAGCAGTCCCATAAAACTTAGCGGGATCGCAGAGACCCAGTACTTC.

This sequence joins TRBV15 and TRBJ2-5; 8 bases line up with TRBD1. Germline CDR1 and CDR2: LNHNV and YYDKDF (reference sequence). The CDR3 extends over 14 amino acids. V dropped 4 bases and J dropped 5; count of bases not matched to a gene: 6. The CDR3 bases are TGTGCCACCAGCACAGGGGGCGTCGGGGAGACCCAGTACTTC. It specifies CATSTGGVGETQYF. Full variable domain (remainder filled in from reference TRBV15 and TRBJ2-5): DAMVIQNPRYQVTQFGKPVTLSCSQTLNHNVMYWYQQKSSQAPKLLFHYYDKDFNNEADTPDNFQSRRPNTSFCFLDIRSPGLGDTAMYLCATSTGGVGETQYFGPGTRLLVL.

The chain links TRBV6-5 to TRBJ1-4; no definite D call. V was shortened by 6 bases and J by 5 bases, with 13 bases between the two germline ends. CDR1 MNHEY and CDR2 SVGAGI come from the germline V gene. This CDR3 is 14 amino acids long. The chain's CDR3 is CASSPGLRNEKLFF. CDR3 nucleotides: TGTGCCAGCAGCCCCGGACTGAGGAATGAAAAACTGTTTTTT.